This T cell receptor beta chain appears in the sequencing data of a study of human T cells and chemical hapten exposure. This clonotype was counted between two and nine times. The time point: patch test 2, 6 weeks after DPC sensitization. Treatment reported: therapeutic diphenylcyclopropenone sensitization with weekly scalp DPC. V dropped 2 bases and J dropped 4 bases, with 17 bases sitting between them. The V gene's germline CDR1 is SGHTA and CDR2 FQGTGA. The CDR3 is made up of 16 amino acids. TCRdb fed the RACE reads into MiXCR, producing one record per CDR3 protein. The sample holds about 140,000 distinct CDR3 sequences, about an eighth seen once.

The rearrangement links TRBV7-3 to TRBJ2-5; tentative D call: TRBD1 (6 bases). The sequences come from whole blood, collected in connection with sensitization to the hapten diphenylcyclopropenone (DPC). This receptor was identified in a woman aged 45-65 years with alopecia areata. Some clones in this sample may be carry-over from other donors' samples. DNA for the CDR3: TGTGCCAGCAGCTTAGGAGGCCGGAACAGGGTAGAGACCCAGTACTTC. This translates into CASSLGGRNRVETQYF. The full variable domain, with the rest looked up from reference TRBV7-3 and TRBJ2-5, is GAGVSQTPSNKVTEKGKYVELRCDPISGHTALYWYRQSLGQGPEFLIYFQGTGAADDSGLPNDRFFAVRPEGSVSTLKIQRTERGDSAVYLCASSLGGRNRVETQYFGPGTRLLVL.